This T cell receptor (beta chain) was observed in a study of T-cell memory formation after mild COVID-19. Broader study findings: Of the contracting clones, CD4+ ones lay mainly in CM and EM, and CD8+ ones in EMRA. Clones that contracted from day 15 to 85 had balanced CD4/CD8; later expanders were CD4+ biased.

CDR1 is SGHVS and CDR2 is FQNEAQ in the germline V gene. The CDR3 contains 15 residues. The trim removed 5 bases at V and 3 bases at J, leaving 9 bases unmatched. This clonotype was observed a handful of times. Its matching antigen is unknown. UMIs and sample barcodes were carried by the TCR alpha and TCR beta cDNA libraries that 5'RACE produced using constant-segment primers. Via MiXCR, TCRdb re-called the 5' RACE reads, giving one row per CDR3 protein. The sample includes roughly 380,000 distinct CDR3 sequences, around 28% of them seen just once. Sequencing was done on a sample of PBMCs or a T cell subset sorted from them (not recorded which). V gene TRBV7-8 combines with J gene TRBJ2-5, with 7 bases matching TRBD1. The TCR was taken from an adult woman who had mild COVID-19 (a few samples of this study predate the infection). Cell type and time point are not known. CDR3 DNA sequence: TGTGCCAGCAGCCTCGGGACAGACCCAAAAGAGACCCAGTACTTC. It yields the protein CASSLGTDPKETQYF.